Below, one T cell receptor beta chain is given with its context. Its cognate antigen is unknown. The V end lost 4 bases, the J end lost 0 bases, and 9 bases lay between the germline ends. Germline CDR1 SEHNR, CDR2 FQNEAQ (reference sequence). The CDR3 consists of 14 residues. The entry originates in a study of PD-L1 blockade in urothelial cancer. About the research overall: Blood drawn 3 weeks (second dose) and 6 weeks after treatment start was analyzed.

Pretreatment and on-treatment blood mononuclear cell samples were taken, totaling between 1 and 8 time points per patient. Produced via immunoSEQ multiplex PCR; TCRdb's table is partial and in-frame only. Seen here are more than 75,000 clones, approximately 90% observed once, and the top ten hold roughly a tenth. Study observations and caveats: Tumor-associated clones in the blood of durable-benefit patients grew more at 3 weeks.

This sample comprised PBMCs, obtained around atezolizumab (anti-PD-L1) treatment. The chain uses TRBV7-9 and TRBJ1-2; TRBD1 might be the D (5 bases). The receptor comes from a man in his 60s with urothelial cancer. The chain's CDR3 is CASSSTGANYGYTF. The CDR3 nucleotides are TGTGCCAGCAGCTCAACAGGTGCTAACTATGGCTACACCTTC.